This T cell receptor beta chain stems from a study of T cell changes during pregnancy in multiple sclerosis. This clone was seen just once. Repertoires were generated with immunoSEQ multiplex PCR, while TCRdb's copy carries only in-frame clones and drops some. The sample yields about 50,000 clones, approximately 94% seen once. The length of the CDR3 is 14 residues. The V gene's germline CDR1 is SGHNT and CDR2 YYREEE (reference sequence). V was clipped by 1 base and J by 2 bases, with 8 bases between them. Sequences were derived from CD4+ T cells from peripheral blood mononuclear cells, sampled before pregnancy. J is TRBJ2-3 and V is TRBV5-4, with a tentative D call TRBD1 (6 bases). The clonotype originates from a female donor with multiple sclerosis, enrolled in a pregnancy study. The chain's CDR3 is CASSLTGITDTQYF. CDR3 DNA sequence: TGTGCCAGCAGCTTGACAGGGATCACAGATACGCAGTATTTT.